This entry describes one T cell receptor (beta chain). Method: immunoSEQ multiplex PCR; TCRdb's copy keeps in-frame clones and lacks some. The table has approximately 150,000 clones, around 80% seen once. These data belong to a study of blood T cell repertoires in COVID-19. The germline CDR1 and CDR2 sequences are MNHEY and SVGEGT. The CDR3 is made up of 21 amino acids. V was pared by 5 bases and J by 2 bases, with 31 bases between. Sequenced: peripheral blood. The origin of this receptor is a woman of 80 years or more with acute or convalescent COVID-19. V and J are TRBV6-2 or TRBV6-3 and TRBJ2-1, with D perhaps matching TRBD1 (9 bases). DNA of the CDR3: TGTGCCAGCAGTACGACGGGAGGGGACAGGGCACTGGCGAGCCCCTACAATGAGCAGTTCTTC. This gives the protein CASSTTGGDRALASPYNEQFF.